This T cell receptor (beta chain) is from a study of T cells after yellow fever vaccination. General observations from the study: Researchers noted that a small share of clonotypes showed up in both CD4 and CD8 compartments.

MiXCR, applied by TCRdb to the 5' RACE reads, yields one record per CDR3 protein. The data show about 210,000 distinct CDR3 sequences, under 3.5% seen once. The V segment lost 4 bases and the J segment 5 bases; nucleotides outside the gene matches: 11. Germline V CDR1 and CDR2: LGHNA, YNFKEQ. This CDR3 spans 16 amino acids. As concerns this clonotype: Its antigen is not known.

The sample consisted of CD4+ T cells sorted from PBMCs, taken 10 days after the yellow fever booster vaccination. The clonotype originates from a man aged 18-30 years who received the YFV17D yellow fever vaccine. The chain combines TRBV4-2 with TRBJ2-7; 10 positions match TRBD1. CDR3 nucleotide sequence: TGTGCCAGCAGCCTTACCCACGGGACAGGGGATCACGAGCAGTACTTC. Protein product: CASSLTHGTGDHEQYF.